These 13 T cell receptor beta chains came from one sample sequenced in a study of OX40 agonist ivuxolimab in advanced cancers. Clones were sequenced by immunoSEQ multiplex PCR, and TCRdb holds only the in-frame ones, with some missing. The sample contains 69,000 or so clones, approximately 78% of which appear only once. The sequencing here drew on CD4+ or CD8+ T cells sorted from blood, taken in a trial of the OX40 agonist ivuxolimab. These receptors were collected from an adult with an advanced solid tumor such as melanoma, head and neck, liver or kidney cancer.

In its sample, this clone was seen once. The rearrangement joins TRBV7-9 to TRBJ1-4; no firm D call. V was clipped by 5 bases and J by 4 bases, with 11 bases between them. Germline V gene sequence: CDR1 SEHNR, CDR2 FQNEAQ (reference sequence). The CDR3 is made up of 14 amino acids. The CDR3 loop reads CASSPGGDNEKLFF. The CDR3 DNA follows: TGTGCCAGCAGCCCGGGAGGAGATAATGAAAAACTGTTTTTT.

A single count supports this clone. Without the conserved terminal phenylalanine or tryptophan, this CDR3 likely stems from a read error. Because the CDR3's place on the DNA is in doubt, the DNA is left out and the CDR3 is given as listed by TCRdb. V usage is TRBV7-9 and J usage is TRBJ1-1. Germline lookup yields CDR1 SEHNR and CDR2 FQNEAQ (reference sequence). The CDR3 length equals 10 residues, ends included. The CDR3 here is CASSPGTEGS.

This clone was counted a single time. This rearrangement joins TRBV5-5 to TRBJ2-7; no reliable D call. This CDR3 is built from 16 residues. Germline V lookup: CDR1 SGHKS, CDR2 YYEKEE (reference sequence). V was trimmed by 0 bases and J by 0 bases, leaving 13 bases between them. The CDR3 reads CASSLAGRVDSYEQYV. The DNA of the CDR3 is TGTGCCAGCAGCTTGGCGGGCAGAGTGGACTCCTACGAGCAGTACGTC.

J is TRBJ1-4 and V is TRBV30; 7 bases match TRBD1. The CDR3 has 13 residues. V was clipped by 2 bases and J by 7 bases; unmatched bases: 4. Germline V gene sequence: CDR1 GTSNPN, CDR2 SVGIG (reference sequence). The CDR3 reads CAWSRDSLEKLFF. The CDR3 DNA sequence: TGTGCCTGGAGTAGGGACAGCCTTGAAAAACTGTTTTTT.

The chain is built from TRBV19 and TRBJ2-1; no clear D gene. CDR1 and CDR2 from the germline V gene are LNHDA and SQIVND (reference sequence). The CDR3 totals 16 residues. With 2 bases removed from V and 0 bases from J, the gap between germline ends came to 11 bases. The CDR3 DNA is TGTGCCAGTAGTATACTCTTCGGTGACTCCTACAATGAGCAGTTCTTC. It is translated as CASSILFGDSYNEQFF.

In this sample, this clone turned up a few times. The J gene is TRBJ2-7, the V gene TRBV28; the match to TRBD2 covers 11 bases. This CDR3 has 20 amino acids. J lost 0 bases, V lost 1 base, and 14 bases had no gene match. Germline loops: CDR1 MDHEN, CDR2 SYDVKM. The CDR3 region is CASSLFRLAGYLTRSYEQYF. The CDR3 DNA sequence: TGTGCCAGCAGTTTATTCCGACTAGCGGGATACTTGACACGCTCCTACGAGCAGTACTTC.

The V and J genes are TRBV28 and TRBJ2-1; a possible D gene is TRBD1 (5 bases). CDR1 and CDR2 (germline): MDHEN, SYDVKM. The CDR3 is 15 residues long. V lost 3 bases and J 8 bases, leaving 17 bases between the germline ends. The CDR3, as DNA: TGTGCCAGCAGTTTTTCACCCGAAGGGGTATATGAGCAGTTCTTC. Amino acids: CASSFSPEGVYEQFF.

This clone turned up a few times. V gene TRBV27 combines with J gene TRBJ1-2; no firm D call. CDR1 and CDR2 from the germline V gene are MNHEY and SMNVEV (reference sequence). The CDR3 spans 13 residues. V lost 6 bases, J lost 6 bases, and 14 bases lay in between. The CDR3 spells CASRGRTGDGYTF. CDR3 DNA: TGTGCCAGCAGGGGAAGGACCGGTGATGGCTACACCTTC.

J is TRBJ1-1 and V is TRBV9; D remains ambiguous. The CDR3 is 16 amino acids. Between the trimmed V and J ends, which lost 0 bases and 1 base, there was a span of 13 bases. Germline V gene lookup returns CDR1 SGDLS and CDR2 YYNGEE. The CDR3 DNA sequence: TGTGCCAGCAGCGTAGGGATCGGACCCAAGAACACTGAAGCTTTCTTT. Its translation is CASSVGIGPKNTEAFF.

This chain joins TRBV18 and TRBJ1-6; 7 bases line up with TRBD1. The germline CDR1 and CDR2 sequences are KGHSH and LQKENI. The CDR3 extends over 13 amino acids. V lost 4 bases and J lost 8; bases outside the gene matches: 2. In nucleotides, the CDR3 is TGTGCCAGCTCACGCGACAGGGATTCACCCCTCCACTTT. The encoded protein is CASSRDRDSPLHF.

This chain uses TRBV4-1 with TRBJ2-1; D unresolved. V was trimmed by 2 bases and J by 0 bases, leaving 8 bases between them. Germline CDR1 MGHRA, CDR2 YSYEKL. CDR3 length: 15 residues. The CDR3 region has the DNA TGCGCCAGCAGCCAATCCCACCCCTCCTACAATGAGCAGTTCTTC. Translated: CASSQSHPSYNEQFF.

This chain connects TRBV7-2 to TRBJ1-4, with D maybe TRBD1 (6 bases). The CDR3 is 15 amino acids. The V end was cut by 4 bases, the J end by 4 bases, with 13 bases between. Per germline, CDR1 SGHTA and CDR2 FQGNSA. The CDR3 sequence is CASSSPGHYNEKLFF. CDR3 in DNA: TGTGCCAGCAGCTCCCCGGGACACTATAATGAAAAACTGTTTTTT.

The chain uses TRBV27 and TRBJ1-2; D gene unclear. The germline V and J ends were trimmed by 2 bases and 2 bases, with 9 bases remaining between them. Germline-derived CDR1 and CDR2 are MNHEY and SMNVEV (reference sequence). The CDR3 runs to 14 residues. CDR3 DNA: TGTGCCAGCAGTTTAAAGGCCGGGAACTATGGCTACACCTTC. Encoded protein: CASSLKAGNYGYTF.